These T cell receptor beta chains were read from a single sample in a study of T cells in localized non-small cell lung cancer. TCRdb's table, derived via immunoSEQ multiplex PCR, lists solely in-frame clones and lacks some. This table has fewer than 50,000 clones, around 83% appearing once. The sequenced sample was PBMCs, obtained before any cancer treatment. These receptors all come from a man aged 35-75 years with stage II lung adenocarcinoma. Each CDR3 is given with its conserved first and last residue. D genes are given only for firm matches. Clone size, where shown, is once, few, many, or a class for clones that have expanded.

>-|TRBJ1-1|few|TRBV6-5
CASSYQAEAEAFF
TGTGCCAGCAGTTACCAGGCGGAAGCTGAAGCTTTCTTT
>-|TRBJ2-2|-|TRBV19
CASSKGLPTGELFF
TGTGCCAGTAGTAAGGGGCTCCCCACCGGGGAGCTGTTTTTT
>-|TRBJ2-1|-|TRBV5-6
CASTVGGNEQFF
TGTGCCAGCACAGTGGGGGGAAATGAGCAGTTCTTC
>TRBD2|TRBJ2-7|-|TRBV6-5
CASSYEGLAGLYEQYF
TGTGCCAGCAGTTACGAGGGACTAGCGGGGCTCTACGAGCAGTACTTC
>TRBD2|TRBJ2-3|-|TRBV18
CASSPKTGGADTQYF
TGTGCCAGCTCACCGAAGACGGGAGGTGCAGATACGCAGTATTTT
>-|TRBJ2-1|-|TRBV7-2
CASSRRGYNEQFF
TGTGCCAGCAGCCGAAGAGGCTACAATGAGCAGTTCTTC
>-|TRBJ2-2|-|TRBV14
CASSHDDFTGELFF
TGTGCCAGCAGCCACGACGACTTTACCGGGGAGCTGTTTTTT
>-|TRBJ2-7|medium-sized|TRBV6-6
CASSYAPLVGEQYF
TGTGCCAGCAGTTACGCCCCCTTGGTGGGCGAGCAGTACTTC
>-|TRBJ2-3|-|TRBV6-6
CASSIETDTQYF
TGTGCCAGCAGTATTGAGACAGATACGCAGTATTTT
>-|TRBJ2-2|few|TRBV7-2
CASSSGGRLNTGELFF
TGTGCCAGCAGCTCGGGGGGCCGGTTGAACACCGGGGAGCTGTTTTTT
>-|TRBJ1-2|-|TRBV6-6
CASTPRLGNYGYTF
TGTGCCAGCACCCCAAGGTTGGGTAACTATGGCTACACCTTC
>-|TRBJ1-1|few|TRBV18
CASKGEPNTEAFF
TGTGCCAGCAAGGGGGAACCGAACACTGAAGCTTTCTTT
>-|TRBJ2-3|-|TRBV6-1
CASSGTLGTDTQYF
TGTGCCAGCAGTGGTACCCTTGGCACAGATACGCAGTATTTT
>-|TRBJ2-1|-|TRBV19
CASKNRNEQFF
TGTGCCAGTAAGAATCGGAATGAGCAGTTCTTC
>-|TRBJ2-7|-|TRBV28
CASSFTQSGRAYEQYF
TGTGCCAGCAGTTTTACCCAAAGCGGCCGAGCTTACGAGCAGTACTTC
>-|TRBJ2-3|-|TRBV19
CASSILGRRDTQYF
TGTGCCAGTAGTATATTGGGAAGGAGAGATACGCAGTATTTT
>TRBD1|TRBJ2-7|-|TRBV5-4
CASSPGTGGYEQYF
TGTGCCAGCAGCCCCGGGACAGGGGGCTACGAGCAGTACTTC
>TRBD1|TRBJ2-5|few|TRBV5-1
CASSWTGGDQETQYF
TGCGCCAGCAGCTGGACAGGGGGGGACCAAGAGACCCAGTACTTC
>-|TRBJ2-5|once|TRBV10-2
CASSESLAEQETQYF
TGCGCCAGCAGTGAGTCTTTAGCGGAACAAGAGACCCAGTACTTC
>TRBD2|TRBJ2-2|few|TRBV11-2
CASSFPRTSGTNTGELFF
TGTGCCAGCAGCTTTCCCAGGACTAGCGGAACGAACACCGGGGAGCTGTTTTTT
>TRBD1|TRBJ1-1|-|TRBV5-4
CASSLGQGGTEAFF
TGTGCCAGCAGCCTCGGACAGGGGGGCACTGAAGCTTTCTTT
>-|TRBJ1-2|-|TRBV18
CASSPPGEVIYGYTF
TGTGCCAGCTCACCACCGGGGGAGGTTATCTATGGCTACACCTTC
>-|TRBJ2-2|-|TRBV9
CASSVAGGTGELFF
TGTGCCAGCAGCGTAGCTGGGGGAACCGGGGAGCTGTTTTTT
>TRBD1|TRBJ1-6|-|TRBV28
CASRTQGGRNSPLHF
TGTGCCAGCAGAACCCAGGGGGGGCGGAATTCACCCCTCCACTTT
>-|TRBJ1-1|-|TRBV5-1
CASSLNPDKNTEAFF
TGCGCCAGCAGCTTGAACCCCGACAAGAACACTGAAGCTTTCTTT
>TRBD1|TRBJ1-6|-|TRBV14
CASGQGASLHF
TGTGCCAGCGGACAGGGGGCTTCCCTCCACTTT
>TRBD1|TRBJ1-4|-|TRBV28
CASSSGGQGGAEKLFF
TGTGCCAGCAGCTCAGGGGGACAGGGCGGAGCTGAAAAACTGTTTTTT
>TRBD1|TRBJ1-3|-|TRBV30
CAWTTGGVFTSGNTIYF
TGTGCCTGGACCACAGGGGGCGTTTTCACCTCTGGAAACACCATATATTTT
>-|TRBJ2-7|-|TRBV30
CAWSEVGAEQYF
TGTGCCTGGAGTGAAGTAGGGGCCGAGCAGTACTTC
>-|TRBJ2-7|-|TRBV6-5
CAISAIQGNEQYF
TGTGCCATCAGTGCTATACAGGGAAACGAGCAGTACTTC
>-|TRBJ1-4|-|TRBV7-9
CASSATGFSEKLFF
TGTGCCAGCAGCGCCACAGGGTTTAGTGAAAAACTGTTTTTT
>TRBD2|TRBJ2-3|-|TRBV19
CASSNFPLAGDTQYF
TGTGCCAGTAGTAACTTTCCACTAGCGGGGGATACGCAGTATTTT